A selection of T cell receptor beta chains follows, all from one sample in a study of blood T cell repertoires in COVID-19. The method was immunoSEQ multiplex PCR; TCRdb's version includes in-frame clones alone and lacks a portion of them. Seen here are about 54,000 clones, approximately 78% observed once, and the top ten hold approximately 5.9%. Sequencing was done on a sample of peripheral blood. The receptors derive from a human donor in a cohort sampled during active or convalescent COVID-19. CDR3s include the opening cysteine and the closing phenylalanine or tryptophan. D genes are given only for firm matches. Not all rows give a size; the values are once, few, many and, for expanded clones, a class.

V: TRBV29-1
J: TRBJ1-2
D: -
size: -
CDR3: CSVPKAGRDGYTF
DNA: TGCAGCGTCCCAAAGGCAGGGAGGGACGGCTACACCTTC

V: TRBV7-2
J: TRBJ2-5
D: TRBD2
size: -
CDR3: CASSAGLQETQYF
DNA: TGTGCCAGCAGCGCGGGACTACAAGAGACCCAGTACTTC

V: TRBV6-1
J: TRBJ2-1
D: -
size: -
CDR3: CASSVWGGGRSSYNEQFF
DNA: TGTGCCAGCAGTGTCTGGGGCGGGGGCCGGAGCTCCTACAATGAGCAGTTCTTC

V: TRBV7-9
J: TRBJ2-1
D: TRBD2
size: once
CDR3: CASDAGDEQFF
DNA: TGTGCCAGCGACGCGGGAGATGAGCAGTTCTTC

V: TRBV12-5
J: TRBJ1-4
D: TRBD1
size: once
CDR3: CASGLLPTGAEKLFF
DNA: TGTGCTAGTGGTTTGCTCCCGACAGGGGCGGAAAAACTGTTTTTT

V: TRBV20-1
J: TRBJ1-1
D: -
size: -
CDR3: CSAHLNTEAFF
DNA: TGCAGTGCCCATTTGAACACTGAAGCTTTCTTT

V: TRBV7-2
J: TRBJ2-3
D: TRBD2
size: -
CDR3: CASSLLAGGHSTDTQYF
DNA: TGTGCCAGCAGCTTACTAGCGGGGGGCCATAGCACAGATACGCAGTATTTT

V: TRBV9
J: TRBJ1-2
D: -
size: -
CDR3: CASSVETNYGYTF
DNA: TGTGCCAGCAGCGTTGAGACTAACTATGGCTACACCTTC

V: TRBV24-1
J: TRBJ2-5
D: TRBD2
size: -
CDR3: CATSAWSGGETQYF
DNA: TGTGCCACCAGTGCCTGGAGCGGGGGAGAGACCCAGTACTTC

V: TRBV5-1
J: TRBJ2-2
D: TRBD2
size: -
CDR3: CASSLRRAGWAGELFF
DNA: TGCGCCAGCAGCTTGAGGCGAGCGGGGTGGGCCGGGGAGCTGTTTTTT

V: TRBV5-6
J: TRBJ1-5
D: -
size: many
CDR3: CASSTYRVNQPQHF
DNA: TGTGCCAGCAGCACCTACAGGGTCAATCAGCCCCAGCATTTT

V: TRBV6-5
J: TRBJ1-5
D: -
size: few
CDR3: CASSYSRGSNQPQHF
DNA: TGTGCCAGCAGTTACTCTAGGGGGAGCAATCAGCCCCAGCATTTT

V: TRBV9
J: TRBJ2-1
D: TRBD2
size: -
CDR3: CASSGTRDYNEQFF
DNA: TGTGCCAGCAGCGGGACTAGGGATTACAATGAGCAGTTCTTC

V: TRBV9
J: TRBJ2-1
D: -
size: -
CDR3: CASSVEETEQFF
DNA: TGTGCCAGCAGCGTAGAGGAGACTGAGCAGTTCTTC

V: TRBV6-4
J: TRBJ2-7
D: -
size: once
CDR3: CASSERGNYEQYF
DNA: TGTGCCAGCAGTGAACGAGGGAACTACGAGCAGTACTTC

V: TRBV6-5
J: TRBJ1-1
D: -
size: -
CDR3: CASSYAGGEAFF
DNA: TGTGCCAGCAGTTACGCGGGAGGTGAAGCTTTCTTT

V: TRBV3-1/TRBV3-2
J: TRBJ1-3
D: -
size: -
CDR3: CATAGDAGNTIYF
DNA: TGTGCCACGGCGGGGGATGCTGGAAACACCATATATTTT

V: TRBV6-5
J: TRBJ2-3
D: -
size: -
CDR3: CASSYSSTSTDTQYF
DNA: TGTGCCAGCAGTTACTCGTCAACTAGCACAGATACGCAGTATTTT

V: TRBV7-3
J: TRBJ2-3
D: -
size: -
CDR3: CASSPSGVTDTQYF
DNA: TGTGCCAGCAGCCCCTCCGGGGTCACAGATACGCAGTATTTT

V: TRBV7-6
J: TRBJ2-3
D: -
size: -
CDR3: CASSLAAADSGNTQYF
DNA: TGTGCCAGCAGCTTAGCTGCGGCCGACTCCGGAAATACGCAGTATTTT

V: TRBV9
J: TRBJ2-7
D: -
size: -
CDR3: CASSGIGGLEQYF
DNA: TGTGCCAGCAGCGGTATTGGGGGACTCGAGCAGTACTTC

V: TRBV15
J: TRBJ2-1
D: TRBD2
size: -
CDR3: CATSRDRPSGGAEFRNEQFF
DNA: TGTGCCACCAGCAGAGATCGGCCTAGCGGGGGGGCCGAGTTTAGGAATGAGCAGTTCTTC

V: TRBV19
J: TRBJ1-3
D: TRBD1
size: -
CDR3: CASSDTQGFSGNTIYF
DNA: TGTGCCAGTAGTGACACACAGGGGTTCTCTGGAAACACCATATATTTT